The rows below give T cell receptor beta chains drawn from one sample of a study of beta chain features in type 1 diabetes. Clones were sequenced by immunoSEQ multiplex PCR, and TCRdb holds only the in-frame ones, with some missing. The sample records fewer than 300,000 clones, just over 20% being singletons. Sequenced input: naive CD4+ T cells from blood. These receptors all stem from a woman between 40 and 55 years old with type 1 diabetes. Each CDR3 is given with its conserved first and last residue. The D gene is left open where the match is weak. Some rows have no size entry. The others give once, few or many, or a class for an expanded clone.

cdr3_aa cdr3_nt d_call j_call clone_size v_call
CASRGLAGTGLGEQYF TGCGCCAGCAGGGGTCTGGCCGGGACAGGGTTAGGCGAGCAGTACTTC TRBD1 TRBJ2-7 few TRBV5-1
CAWRGQASDGYTF TGTGCCTGGAGAGGACAGGCCTCTGATGGCTACACCTTC TRBD1 TRBJ1-2 few TRBV30
CASSQGLLAGPYEQYF TGCGCCAGCAGCCAAGGTCTCCTAGCGGGACCCTACGAGCAGTACTTC TRBD2 TRBJ2-7 few TRBV4-3
CASSPLAANNEQFF TGTGCCAGCTCACCCCTAGCGGCAAACAATGAGCAGTTCTTC TRBD2 TRBJ2-1 few TRBV18
CASSSRVNTEAFF TGTGCCAGCAGCTCCAGGGTGAACACTGAAGCTTTCTTT NA TRBJ1-1 few TRBV7-3
CASSQAGTGTQETQYF TGTGCCAGCAGCCAAGCCGGGACAGGGACCCAAGAGACCCAGTACTTC TRBD1 TRBJ2-5 few TRBV4-2
CASSGQGASYNEQFF TGTGCCAGTAGTGGGCAGGGGGCCTCGTACAATGAGCAGTTCTTC TRBD1 TRBJ2-1 NA TRBV19
CAWSVRDRVNQPQHF TGTGCCTGGAGTGTAAGAGACAGGGTGAATCAGCCCCAGCATTTT TRBD1 TRBJ1-5 few TRBV30
CASGRDRVTQYF TGTGCCAGTGGGCGGGACAGGGTGACCCAGTACTTC TRBD1 TRBJ2-5 few TRBV27
CASSRSSGAYEQYF TGTGCCAGCAGCCGGTCCTCAGGGGCCTACGAGCAGTACTTC NA TRBJ2-7 NA TRBV14
CASSETPPSAGGGEQYF TGTGCCAGCAGTGAAACGCCCCCTTCAGCGGGAGGGGGTGAGCAGTACTTC TRBD2 TRBJ2-7 NA TRBV2
CSAEGSTRDTEAFF TGCAGCGCCGAAGGCTCGACACGAGACACTGAAGCTTTCTTT NA TRBJ1-1 NA TRBV29-1
CASSPQGGDTEAFF TGTGCCAGCAGCCCCCAGGGAGGGGACACTGAAGCTTTCTTT NA TRBJ1-1 NA TRBV2
CASIELAGAGEETQYF TGTGCCAGCATAGAACTAGCGGGAGCCGGGGAGGAGACCCAGTACTTC TRBD2 TRBJ2-5 NA TRBV2
CASSQELAVPYEQYF TGCGCCAGCAGCCAAGAACTAGCGGTTCCCTACGAGCAGTACTTC TRBD2 TRBJ2-7 NA TRBV4-3
CASSQDLSTGANVLTF TGCGCCAGCAGCCAAGATCTGAGCACTGGGGCCAACGTCCTGACTTTC NA TRBJ2-6 NA TRBV4-3
CASRSGDHNEQFF TGTGCCAGTCGGAGCGGGGATCACAATGAGCAGTTCTTC TRBD2 TRBJ2-1 NA TRBV6-6
CASSVAGVVDTQYF TGTGCCAGCAGTGTGGCGGGAGTCGTGGATACGCAGTATTTT TRBD2 TRBJ2-3 NA TRBV25-1
CASSPTGGSGYTF TGTGCCAGCAGCCCCACAGGGGGCAGTGGCTACACCTTC TRBD1 TRBJ1-2 few TRBV4-2
CASSLSGTGQGYGGYTF TGTGCCAGCAGCTTATCCGGGACAGGGCAAGGGTATGGCGGCTACACCTTC TRBD1 TRBJ1-2 few TRBV7-9
CSVVRQSTEAFF TGCAGCGTTGTAAGACAGAGCACTGAAGCTTTCTTT NA TRBJ1-1 few TRBV29-1
CASSPGTGSGYSNQPQHF TGCGCCAGCAGCCCCGGGACAGGGTCAGGTTATAGCAATCAGCCCCAGCATTTT TRBD1 TRBJ1-5 NA TRBV4-1
CASSHSETQYF TGTGCCAGCAGCCATTCGGAGACCCAGTACTTC NA TRBJ2-5 NA TRBV14
CASSLAGTSGRANEQFF TGTGCCAGCTCATTAGCCGGGACTAGCGGGAGGGCCAATGAGCAGTTCTTC TRBD2 TRBJ2-1 few TRBV18
CASSLARTGGNIQYF TGCGCCAGCAGCTTGGCCCGGACGGGGGGAAACATTCAGTACTTC TRBD2 TRBJ2-4 NA TRBV5-1
CSVGGRSYGYTF TGCAGCGTGGGGGGACGTAGCTATGGCTACACCTTC NA TRBJ1-2 NA TRBV29-1
CSHRDSYEQYF TGCAGCCACAGGGACAGCTACGAGCAGTACTTC TRBD1 TRBJ2-7 NA TRBV29-1
CATSRVYAGAEQYF TGTGCCACCAGCAGAGTATACGCTGGGGCCGAGCAGTACTTC NA TRBJ2-7 NA TRBV15
CATGGGSPLQPQHF TGTGCCACCGGGGGGGGCAGCCCTTTGCAGCCCCAGCATTTT NA TRBJ1-5 NA TRBV28
CASRDLTGQPQHF TGTGCCAGCAGGGACCTCACGGGGCAGCCCCAGCATTTT NA TRBJ1-5 NA TRBV2
CASSLGQGLSNTEAFF TGTGCCAGCAGCCTGGGGCAGGGGTTGTCGAACACTGAAGCTTTCTTT NA TRBJ1-1 NA TRBV27
CASSLSARGQDEQYF TGCGCCAGCAGCTTGTCGGCCAGGGGGCAGGACGAGCAGTACTTC TRBD1 TRBJ2-7 NA TRBV5-1
CASRFGTSGGTNEQFF TGTGCCAGCAGATTCGGGACTAGCGGGGGAACCAATGAGCAGTTCTTC TRBD2 TRBJ2-1 few TRBV2
CASNGIYGYTF TGTGCCAGTAACGGGATCTATGGCTACACCTTC NA TRBJ1-2 NA TRBV19
CASSSGTGAYNEQFF TGTGCCAGCAGTTCCGGGACAGGGGCCTACAATGAGCAGTTCTTC TRBD1 TRBJ2-1 NA TRBV28
CASSPLGEQFF TGTGCCAGCAGCCCTCTAGGTGAGCAGTTCTTC NA TRBJ2-1 few TRBV28
CASSSRGESSYNEQFF TGTGCCAGCAGTTCCCGCGGGGAGAGCTCCTACAATGAGCAGTTCTTC NA TRBJ2-1 few TRBV9
CASSRSEYEQYF TGTGCCAGCAGCCGTAGTGAGTACGAGCAGTACTTC NA TRBJ2-7 NA TRBV7-2
CASSTGQGNEAFF TGTGCCAGTAGTACTGGACAGGGGAATGAAGCTTTCTTT TRBD1 TRBJ1-1 NA TRBV19
CASSQQGSAGYTF TGTGCCAGCAGCCAACAGGGATCCGCTGGCTACACCTTC NA TRBJ1-2 NA TRBV7-2
CATSREWGGNQPQHF TGTGCCACCAGCAGAGAATGGGGGGGGAATCAGCCCCAGCATTTT NA TRBJ1-5 NA TRBV15
CASSHQGAPGGNTIYF TGCGCCAGCAGCCATCAAGGTGCCCCGGGTGGAAACACCATATATTTT NA TRBJ1-3 NA TRBV5-1
CAWSVQGRAFF TGTGCCTGGAGTGTACAGGGGAGAGCTTTCTTT TRBD1 TRBJ1-1 NA TRBV30
CASSFTSGGFEQFF TGTGCCAGCAGCTTCACTAGCGGAGGATTTGAGCAGTTCTTC TRBD2 TRBJ2-1 few TRBV28
CSVEASGSPDTQYF TGCAGCGTTGAGGCTAGCGGGAGCCCAGATACGCAGTATTTT TRBD2 TRBJ2-3 few TRBV29-1
CASSSQGQGARVYNEQFF TGTGCCAGCAGCTCACAGGGACAGGGGGCGCGGGTGTACAATGAGCAGTTCTTC TRBD1 TRBJ2-1 NA TRBV9
CASSPPPNGNEQFF TGTGCCAGCTCACCACCGCCCAACGGGAATGAGCAGTTCTTC NA TRBJ2-1 few TRBV18
CASSPGTDTQYF TGTGCCAGCTCCCCGGGGACAGATACGCAGTATTTT NA TRBJ2-3 few TRBV18
CASSLGGGRNTEAFF TGTGCCAGCAGCTTGGGGGGAGGTCGGAACACTGAAGCTTTCTTT NA TRBJ1-1 few TRBV7-3
CASSRDRYSYEQYF TGTGCCAGCAGCCGGGACAGATACTCCTACGAGCAGTACTTC TRBD1 TRBJ2-7 few TRBV9
CASNGQFEEKLFF TGTGCCAGCAACGGACAGTTTGAAGAAAAACTGTTTTTT NA TRBJ1-4 NA TRBV2
CASSPRTSGPDTQYF TGTGCCAGCAGCCCCCGGACTAGCGGGCCAGATACGCAGTATTTT TRBD2 TRBJ2-3 NA TRBV9
CASSRRGDLQETQYF TGCGCCAGCAGCCGTCGGGGGGACCTACAAGAGACCCAGTACTTC TRBD2 TRBJ2-5 NA TRBV4-3
CASSPRDTQYF TGTGCCAGCTCACCGAGAGATACGCAGTATTTT NA TRBJ2-3 few TRBV18